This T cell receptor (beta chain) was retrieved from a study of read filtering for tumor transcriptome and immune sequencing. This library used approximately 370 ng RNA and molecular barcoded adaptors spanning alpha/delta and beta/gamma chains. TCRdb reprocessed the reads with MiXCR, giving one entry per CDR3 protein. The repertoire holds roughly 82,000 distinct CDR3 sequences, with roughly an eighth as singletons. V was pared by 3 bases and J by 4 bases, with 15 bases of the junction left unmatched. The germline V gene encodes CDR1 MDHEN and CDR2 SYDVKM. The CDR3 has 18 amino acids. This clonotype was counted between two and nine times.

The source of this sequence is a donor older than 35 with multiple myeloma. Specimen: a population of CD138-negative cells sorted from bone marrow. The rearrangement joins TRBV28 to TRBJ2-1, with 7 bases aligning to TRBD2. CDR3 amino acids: CASSFPQGRGRAYNEQFF. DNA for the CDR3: TGTGCCAGCAGTTTCCCGCAGGGAAGAGGGAGGGCGTACAATGAGCAGTTCTTC.